Listed here is a single T cell receptor (beta chain). As yet, its antigen is unknown. The sample comes from a study of identifying expanded T cells in peripheral blood. Overall study results and limits: Clone count variance between roughly 2-week samples rose with total template count.

Trimming stripped 2 bases from V and 6 bases from J, with 13 bases between. Germline assignment: CDR1 GTSNPN and CDR2 SVGIG (reference sequence). This CDR3 has 13 residues. Generated by immunoSEQ multiplex PCR, the TCRdb table keeps only in-frame clones and is missing some. The sample contains approximately 110,000 clones, 75% to 90% of which appear only once. Healthy donors had no documented immune events, such as infections, while sampled. This sequence joins TRBV30 and TRBJ1-2, with TRBD1 as a possible D gene (6 bases). This receptor was obtained from a person aged 18-70 years in good health. Sequencing was carried out using blood. As DNA, the CDR3 is TGTGCCTGGAGTATACTGGGGGCGGATGGCTACACCTTC. It codes for CAWSILGADGYTF. The full variable domain, in which reference TRBV30 and TRBJ1-2 provide the parts outside the CDR3, is SQTIHQWPATLVQPVGSPLSLECTVEGTSNPNLYWYRQAAGRGLQLLFYSVGIGQISSEVPQNLSASRPQDRQFILSSKKLLLSDSGFYLCAWSILGADGYTFGSGTRLTVV.